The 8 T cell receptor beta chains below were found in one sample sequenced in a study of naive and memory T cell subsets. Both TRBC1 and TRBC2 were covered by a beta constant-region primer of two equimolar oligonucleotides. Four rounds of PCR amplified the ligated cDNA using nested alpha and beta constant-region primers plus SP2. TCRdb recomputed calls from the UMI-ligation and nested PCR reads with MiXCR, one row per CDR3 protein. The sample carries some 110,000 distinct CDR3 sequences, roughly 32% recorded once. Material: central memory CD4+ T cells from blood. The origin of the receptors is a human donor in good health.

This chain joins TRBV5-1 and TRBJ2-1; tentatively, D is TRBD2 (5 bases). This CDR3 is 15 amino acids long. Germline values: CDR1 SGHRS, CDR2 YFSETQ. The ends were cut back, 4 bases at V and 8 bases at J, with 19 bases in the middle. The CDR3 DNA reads TGCGCCAGCAGCCCCAGTCGGGATAGGGCCGATGAGCAGTTCTTC. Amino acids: CASSPSRDRADEQFF. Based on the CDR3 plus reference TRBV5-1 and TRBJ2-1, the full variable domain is KAGVTQTPRYLIKTRGQQVTLSCSPISGHRSVSWYQQTPGQGLQFLFEYFSETQRNKGNFPGRFSGRQFSNSRSEMNVSTLELGDSALYLCASSPSRDRADEQFFGPGTRLTVL.

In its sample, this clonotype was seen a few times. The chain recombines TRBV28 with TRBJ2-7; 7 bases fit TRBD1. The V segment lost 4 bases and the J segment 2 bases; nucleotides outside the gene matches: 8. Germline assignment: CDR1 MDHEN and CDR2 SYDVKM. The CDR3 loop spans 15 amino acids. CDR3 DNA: TGTGCCAGCAGTTGGTTGACAGGGACAACCTACGAGCAGTACTTC. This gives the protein CASSWLTGTTYEQYF.

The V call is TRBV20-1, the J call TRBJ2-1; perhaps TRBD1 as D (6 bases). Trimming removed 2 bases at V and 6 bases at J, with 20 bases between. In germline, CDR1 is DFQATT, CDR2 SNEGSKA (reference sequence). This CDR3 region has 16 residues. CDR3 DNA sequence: TGCAGTGCTAGAACATGGGACACCCCTCCTGGCAATGAGCAGTTCTTC. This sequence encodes CSARTWDTPPGNEQFF.

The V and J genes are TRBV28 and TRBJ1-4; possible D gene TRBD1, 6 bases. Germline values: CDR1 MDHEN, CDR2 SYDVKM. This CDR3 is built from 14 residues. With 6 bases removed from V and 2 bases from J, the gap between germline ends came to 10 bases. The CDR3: CASRPGHTNEKLFF. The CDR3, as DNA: TGTGCCAGCAGACCGGGACATACTAATGAAAAACTGTTTTTT. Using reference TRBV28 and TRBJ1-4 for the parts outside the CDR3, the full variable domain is DVKVTQSSRYLVKRTGEKVFLECVQDMDHENMFWYRQDPGLGLRLIYFSYDVKMKEKGDIPEGYSVSREKKERFSLILESASTNQTSMYLCASRPGHTNEKLFFGSGTQLSVL.

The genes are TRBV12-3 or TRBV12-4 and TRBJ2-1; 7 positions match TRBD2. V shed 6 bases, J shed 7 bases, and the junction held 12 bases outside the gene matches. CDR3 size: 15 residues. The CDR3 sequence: CASRRRREGRNEQFF. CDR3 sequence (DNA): TGTGCCAGCAGAAGAAGGAGGGAGGGGAGGAATGAGCAGTTCTTC.

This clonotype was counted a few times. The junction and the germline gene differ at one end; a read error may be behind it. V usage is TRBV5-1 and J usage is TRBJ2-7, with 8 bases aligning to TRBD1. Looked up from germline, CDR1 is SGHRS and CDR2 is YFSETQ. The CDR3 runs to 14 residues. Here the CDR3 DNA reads TGCGCCAGCAGCCTCAGGGGGCTCCCCTACGAGCAGTACTTT. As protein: CASSLRGLPYEQYF. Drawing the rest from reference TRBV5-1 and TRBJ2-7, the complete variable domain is KAGVTQTPRYLIKTRGQQVTLSCSPISGHRSVSWYQQTPGQGLQFLFEYFSETQRNKGNFPGRFSGRQFSNSRSEMNVSTLELGDSALYLCASSLRGLPYEQYFGPGTRLTVT.

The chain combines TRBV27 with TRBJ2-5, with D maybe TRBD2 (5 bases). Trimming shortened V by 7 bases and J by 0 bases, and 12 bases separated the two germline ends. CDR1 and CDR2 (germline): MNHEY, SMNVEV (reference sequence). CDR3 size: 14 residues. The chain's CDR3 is CASTMRADQETQYF. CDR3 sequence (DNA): TGTGCCAGCACCATGAGGGCAGACCAAGAGACCCAGTACTTC.

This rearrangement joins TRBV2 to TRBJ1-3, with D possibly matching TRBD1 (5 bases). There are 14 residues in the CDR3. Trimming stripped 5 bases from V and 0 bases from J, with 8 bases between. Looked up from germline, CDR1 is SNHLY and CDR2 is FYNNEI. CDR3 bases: TGTGCCAGCAGTATCGGGGGCTCTGGAAACACCATATATTTT. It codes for CASSIGGSGNTIYF. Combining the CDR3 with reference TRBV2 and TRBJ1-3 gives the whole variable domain EPEVTQTPSHQVTQMGQEVILRCVPISNHLYFYWYRQILGQKVEFLVSFYNNEISEKSEIFDDQFSVERPDGSNFTLKIRSTKLEDSAMYFCASSIGGSGNTIYFGEGSWLTVV.